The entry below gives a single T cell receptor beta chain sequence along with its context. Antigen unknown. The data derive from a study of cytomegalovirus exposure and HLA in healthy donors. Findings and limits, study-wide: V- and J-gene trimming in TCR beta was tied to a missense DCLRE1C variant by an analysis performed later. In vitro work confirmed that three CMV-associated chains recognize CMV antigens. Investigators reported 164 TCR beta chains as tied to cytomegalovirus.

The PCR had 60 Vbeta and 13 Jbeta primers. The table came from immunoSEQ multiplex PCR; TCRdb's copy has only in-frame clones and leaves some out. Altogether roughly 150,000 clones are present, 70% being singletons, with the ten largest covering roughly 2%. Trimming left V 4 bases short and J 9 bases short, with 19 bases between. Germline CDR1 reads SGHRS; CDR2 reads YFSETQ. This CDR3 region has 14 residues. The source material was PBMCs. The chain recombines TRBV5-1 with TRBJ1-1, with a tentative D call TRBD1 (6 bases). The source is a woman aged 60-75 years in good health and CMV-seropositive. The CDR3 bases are TGCGCCAGCAGCCTTACAGGGAAGACCTATCAAGCTTTCTTT. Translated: CASSLTGKTYQAFF.